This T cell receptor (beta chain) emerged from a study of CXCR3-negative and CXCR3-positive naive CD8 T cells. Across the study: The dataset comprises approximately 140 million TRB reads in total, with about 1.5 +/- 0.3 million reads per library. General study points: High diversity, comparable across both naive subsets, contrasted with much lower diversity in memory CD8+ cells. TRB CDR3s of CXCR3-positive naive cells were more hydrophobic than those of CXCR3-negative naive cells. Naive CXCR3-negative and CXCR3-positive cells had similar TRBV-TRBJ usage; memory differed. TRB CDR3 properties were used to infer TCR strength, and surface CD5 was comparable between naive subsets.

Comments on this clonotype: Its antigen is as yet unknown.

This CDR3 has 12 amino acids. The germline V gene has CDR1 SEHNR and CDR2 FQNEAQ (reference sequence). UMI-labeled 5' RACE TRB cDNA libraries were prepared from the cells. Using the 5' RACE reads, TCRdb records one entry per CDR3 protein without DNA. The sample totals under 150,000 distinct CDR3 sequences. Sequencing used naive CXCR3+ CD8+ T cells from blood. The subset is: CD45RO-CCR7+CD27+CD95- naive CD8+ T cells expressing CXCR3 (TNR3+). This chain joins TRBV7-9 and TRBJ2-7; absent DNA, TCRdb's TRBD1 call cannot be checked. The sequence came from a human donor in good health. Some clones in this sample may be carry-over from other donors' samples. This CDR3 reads CASSLGDSEQYF.